This T cell receptor (beta chain) was recorded in a study of post-analysis software for immune sequencing data. The CDR3 runs to 15 residues. CDR1 LNHDA and CDR2 SQIVND come from the germline V gene (reference sequence). V lost 5 bases, J lost 5 bases, and 7 bases stayed unmatched. Unique molecular identifiers were present in the TCR beta cDNA libraries. TCRdb reprocessed the PCR reads via MiXCR and lists one record per CDR3 protein. The sample includes roughly 580,000 distinct CDR3 sequences, roughly 45% of them seen just once. Study outcomes and limitations: Controls had lower frequencies than patients of about 5 TRBV segments, which included TRBV5-6, TRBV5-1 and TRBV20-1.

In the case of this clonotype: Antigen: not known.

Specimen: blood. The source of this sequence is a girl aged 10 to 17 with multiple sclerosis. V and J are TRBV19 and TRBJ2-1; 9 nucleotides line up with TRBD2. CDR3: CASSPWTSANNEQFF. CDR3 in DNA: TGTGCCAGTAGTCCTTGGACTAGCGCTAACAATGAGCAGTTCTTC.